Listed below are T cell receptor beta chains from one sample, sequenced in a study of blood T cells in healthy people across ages. TCRdb reanalysed the 5' RACE reads using MiXCR and keeps one entry per CDR3 protein. The table has over a million distinct CDR3 sequences, 55% to 75% seen once. The specimen sequenced was blood. These receptor sequences come from a man aged 18 to 35 in good health. Each CDR3 is given with its conserved first and last residue. Each record gives: V gene, J gene, CDR3 protein.

v_call: TRBV10-3
j_call: TRBJ2-7
cdr3_aa: CAISKGDNSYEQYF

v_call: TRBV29-1
j_call: TRBJ2-7
cdr3_aa: CSVETGLSYEQYF

v_call: TRBV13
j_call: TRBJ2-3
cdr3_aa: CASSRQSSTDTQYF

v_call: TRBV7-9
j_call: TRBJ1-4
cdr3_aa: CASSSQGVGEKLFF

v_call: TRBV29-1
j_call: TRBJ2-7
cdr3_aa: CSVEETGGSDEQYF

v_call: TRBV5-5
j_call: TRBJ1-4
cdr3_aa: CASSPGQLTSGEKLFF

v_call: TRBV20-1
j_call: TRBJ1-6
cdr3_aa: CSARDLTRGWNSPLHF

v_call: TRBV20-1
j_call: TRBJ2-7
cdr3_aa: CSARGGVAGAYEQYF

v_call: TRBV12-3/TRBV12-4
j_call: TRBJ2-5
cdr3_aa: CASRLGGLETQYF

v_call: TRBV11-2
j_call: .
cdr3_aa: CASTRDRAAYGQFF

v_call: TRBV4-3
j_call: TRBJ2-1
cdr3_aa: CASSQPAPGKSYNEQFF

v_call: TRBV9
j_call: TRBJ2-3
cdr3_aa: CASSALHDQGTDTQYF

v_call: TRBV14
j_call: TRBJ2-3
cdr3_aa: CASSQDHGTISTDTQYF

v_call: TRBV11-2
j_call: TRBJ2-1
cdr3_aa: CASSLDNRGLSDEQFF

v_call: TRBV4-1
j_call: TRBJ2-1
cdr3_aa: CASSQVGAGGHNEQFF

v_call: TRBV29-1
j_call: TRBJ2-1
cdr3_aa: CSVRTSGTLGNEQFF

v_call: TRBV27
j_call: TRBJ2-5
cdr3_aa: CASSPLDRVISETQYF

v_call: TRBV20-1
j_call: TRBJ1-2
cdr3_aa: CSARVVDRNYGYTF

v_call: TRBV11-2
j_call: TRBJ2-3
cdr3_aa: CASSLGALFPADTQYF

v_call: TRBV28
j_call: TRBJ2-7
cdr3_aa: CASSLSPGLVYEQYF

v_call: TRBV13
j_call: TRBJ2-1
cdr3_aa: CASSLRRKYNEQFF

v_call: TRBV5-1
j_call: TRBJ2-5
cdr3_aa: CASSFTGNWGETQYF

v_call: TRBV29-1
j_call: TRBJ2-7
cdr3_aa: CSVELSERYNEQYF